The 26 T cell receptor beta chains presented below share a single source sample, sequenced in a study of T cell responses to AZD1222 COVID-19 vaccine. Profiled with immunoSEQ multiplex PCR; TCRdb holds only in-frame clones, not every one. Of roughly 120,000 clones listed, about 89% are singletons. The source was peripheral blood, collected 28 days after the second AZD1222 dose. The receptors were sampled from an adult who received the AZD1222 COVID-19 vaccine.

This clone was seen once. The CDR3 bases are TGTGCCAGCTCACCACCGAACGGACAAATGAACACTGAAGCTTTCTTT. This gives the protein CASSPPNGQMNTEAFF. V and J are TRBV18 and TRBJ1-1, with D possibly matching TRBD1 (5 bases). Germline CDR1 and CDR2: KGHSH and LQKENI. The CDR3 loop spans 16 amino acids. V was cut by 0 bases and J by 0 bases, with 11 bases left in between.

The V gene is TRBV6-6, the J gene TRBJ1-5; D perhaps matches TRBD1 (5 bases). Germline CDR1 is MNHNY and CDR2 is SVGAGI (reference sequence). With 1 base removed from V and 6 bases from J, the gap between germline ends came to 13 bases. The CDR3 is made up of 15 amino acids. The CDR3 DNA reads as TGTGCCAGCAGTTACTGGGACTTTGGTAGTCAGCCCCAGCATTTT. Translation: CASSYWDFGSQPQHF.

The chain employs TRBV4-3 and TRBJ2-3; D not resolved. The V end was cut by 6 bases, the J end by 0 bases, with 16 bases between. Germline V gene data show CDR1 as LGHNA and CDR2 as YSLEER. The CDR3 contains 16 residues. The DNA of the CDR3 is TGCGCCAGCAGGTCAACCGCCACCTCTAGCACAGATACGCAGTATTTT. Translation: CASRSTATSSTDTQYF.

The chain joins TRBV29-1 to TRBJ1-2, with D possibly TRBD1 on 6 matching bases. V lost 6 bases and J lost 4, with 12 bases in between. Germline V gene sequence: CDR1 SQVTM, CDR2 ANQGSEA. The CDR3 spans 12 residues. CDR3 in DNA: TGCAGCGTGCAACAGGGTGGCTATGGCTACACCTTC. This encodes CSVQQGGYGYTF. Looking up the rest from reference TRBV29-1 and TRBJ1-2 gives the full variable domain: SAVISQKPSRDICQRGTSLTIQCQVDSQVTMMFWYRQQPGQSLTLIATANQGSEATYESGFVIDKFPISRPNLTFSTLTVSNMSPEDSSIYLCSVQQGGYGYTFGSGTRLTVV.

This chain uses TRBV5-1 with TRBJ2-1; 14 bases align to TRBD2. After removal of 3 bases from V and 9 bases from J, the junction contained 5 bases not matched to a gene. The length of the CDR3 is 15 residues. Germline V gives CDR1 SGHRS, CDR2 YFSETQ. The DNA for the CDR3 is TGCGCCAGCAGCTCGGGACTAGCGGGAGTGGTTGAGCAGTTCTTC. Translating gives CASSSGLAGVVEQFF.

This clone was recorded only once. The J gene is TRBJ1-2, the V gene TRBV18; 8 nucleotides line up with TRBD1. Germline V gene lookup returns CDR1 KGHSH and CDR2 LQKENI. Germline trimming cut 3 bases from V and 5 bases from J; bases unmatched to any gene: 11. CDR3 length: 16 residues. The CDR3 DNA sequence: TGTGCCAGCTCACCCTGGACAGGACAGGGAGATTATGGCTACACCTTC. It is translated as CASSPWTGQGDYGYTF.

The J gene is TRBJ1-3, the V gene TRBV7-8; possible D gene TRBD1, 5 bases. There are 17 residues in the CDR3. CDR1 and CDR2 from the germline V gene are SGHVS and FQNEAQ. The V gene lost 3 bases and the J gene lost 0 bases, with 15 bases spanning the gap. CDR3 amino acids: CASSFGGSTASGNTIYF. In nucleotides, the CDR3 is TGTGCCAGCAGCTTTGGGGGGTCCACAGCCTCTGGAAACACCATATATTTT.

This clone appeared a single time. The rearrangement uses TRBV11-1 and TRBJ2-7; D might be TRBD1 (6 bases). The V end was cut by 6 bases, the J end by 4 bases, with 16 bases between. Germline V lookup: CDR1 SGHAT, CDR2 FQDESV (reference sequence). The CDR3 is 14 residues long. This CDR3 reads CASSKIQGGYEQYF. CDR3 nucleotide sequence: TGTGCCAGCAGTAAGATACAGGGTGGTTACGAGCAGTACTTC.

The chain links TRBV7-2 to TRBJ2-7, with D perhaps TRBD2 (5 bases). The CDR3 totals 16 residues. The ends were cut back, 5 bases at V and 1 base at J, with 18 bases in the middle. CDR1 and CDR2 (germline): SGHTA, FQGNSA. The DNA of the CDR3 is TGTGCCAGCAGCGACTATACCCAGACTAATTCCTACGAGCAGTACTTC. Translating gives CASSDYTQTNSYEQYF.

J is TRBJ1-5 and V is TRBV30; D not certain. The CDR3 runs to 12 residues. The V gene's germline CDR1 is GTSNPN and CDR2 SVGIG (reference sequence). V was shortened by 5 bases and J by 1 base, with 6 bases between the two germline ends. The CDR3 nucleotides read TGTGCCTGGGCCAGGAGCAATCAGCCCCAGCATTTT. Its protein product is CAWARSNQPQHF.

This chain joins TRBV5-4 and TRBJ1-4; a weak D match, TRBD1 (6 bases). CDR3 length: 14 amino acids. Trimming took off 1 base at V and 3 bases at J, with 7 bases between the two ends. CDR1 and CDR2 from the germline V gene are SGHNT and YYREEE (reference sequence). CDR3 protein: CASSLSGANEKLFF. CDR3 sequence (DNA): TGTGCCAGCAGCTTGTCAGGGGCTAATGAAAAACTGTTTTTT.

J is TRBJ2-2 and V is TRBV4-3, with 11 bases lining up with TRBD2. The CDR3 loop spans 16 amino acids. Germline V CDR1 and CDR2: LGHNA, YSLEER. The V and J ends lost 1 base and 5 bases, in that order; junction bases with no gene match: 3. The CDR3 here is CASSQAVAGGTGELFF. The DNA of the CDR3 is TGCGCCAGCAGCCAAGCGGTAGCGGGGGGGACCGGGGAGCTGTTTTTT.

The chain links TRBV9 to TRBJ2-2; 9 bases are shared with TRBD2. The trim removed 4 bases at V and 8 bases at J, leaving 0 bases unmatched. The CDR3 contains 12 residues. Germline V gene data show CDR1 as SGDLS and CDR2 as YYNGEE. The CDR3 reads CASSSGRGELFF. For the CDR3, the DNA is TGTGCCAGCAGCAGCGGGAGGGGGGAGCTGTTTTTT. The variable domain in full, completed from reference TRBV9 and TRBJ2-2, reads DSGVTQTPKHLITATGQRVTLRCSPRSGDLSVYWYQQSLDQGLQFLIQYYNGEERAKGNILERFSAQQFPDLHSELNLSSLELGDSALYFCASSSGRGELFFGEGSRLTVL.

The CDR3 nucleotides read TGTGCCAGCAGTTACTCGAAGAGGAAAGCTTTCTTT. Translated, it gives CASSYSKRKAFF. The chain employs TRBV6-2 or TRBV6-3 and TRBJ1-1; D remains unclear. The CDR3 spans 12 residues. V lost 0 bases to trimming and J lost 9 bases, with 8 bases between them. Germline V gives CDR1 MNHEY, CDR2 SVGEGT.

The rearrangement uses TRBV10-3 and TRBJ2-7, with D perhaps TRBD2 (6 bases). CDR3 length equals 13 residues. The germline gives CDR1 ENHRY, CDR2 SYGVKD. V was shortened by 10 bases and J by 1 base, with 14 bases between the two germline ends. The CDR3 DNA reads TGTGCCAGTTCCGGGGGAAGTTCCTACGAGCAGTACTTC. It encodes CASSGGSSYEQYF.

This clone was seen a handful of times. This rearrangement joins TRBV10-1 to TRBJ1-2, with D hard to call. The CDR3 extends over 12 amino acids. Germline V gene lookup returns CDR1 WNHNN and CDR2 SYGVQD (reference sequence). Trimming took off 7 bases at V and 4 bases at J, with 10 bases between the two ends. CDR3: CASTRAGYGYTF. CDR3 DNA: TGCGCCAGCACACGGGCAGGCTATGGCTACACCTTC.

CDR3 bases: TGTGCCAGCTCACCTGGGGCCAACTCTGGAAACACCATATATTTT. Translating it yields CASSPGANSGNTIYF. This chain connects TRBV18 to TRBJ1-3, with a tentative D call TRBD1 (5 bases). Germline CDR1 is KGHSH and CDR2 is LQKENI. CDR3 length: 15 residues. Between the trimmed V and J ends, which lost 3 bases and 0 bases, there was a span of 9 bases.

This clone has a single count. The chain couples TRBV30 to TRBJ2-2; D may correspond to TRBD1 or TRBD2 (5 bases each). Trimming left V 3 bases short and J 5 bases short, with 13 bases between. The CDR3 has 14 residues. Germline V gene sequence: CDR1 GTSNPN, CDR2 SVGIG (reference sequence). CDR3 DNA sequence: TGTGCCTGGAGCTCGTACAGGAGGACCGGGGAGCTGTTTTTT. Protein product: CAWSSYRRTGELFF.

The V gene is TRBV15, the J gene TRBJ1-1; perhaps TRBD1 as D (5 bases). The V gene's germline CDR1 is LNHNV and CDR2 YYDKDF (reference sequence). V was cut by 3 bases and J by 3 bases, with 11 bases left in between. The CDR3 extends over 14 amino acids. CDR3 in DNA: TGTGCCACCAGCAGCCCCGGGGGGTACACTGAAGCTTTCTTT. As protein: CATSSPGGYTEAFF.

The rearrangement uses TRBV5-1 and TRBJ2-3; unclear D gene. V lost 4 bases to trimming and J lost 8 bases, with 14 bases between them. This CDR3 contains 13 residues. From germline, CDR1 is SGHRS and CDR2 YFSETQ. The CDR3 here is CASSTEPYSTQYF. Written as DNA, the CDR3 is TGCGCCAGCAGCACCGAACCCTACTCTACGCAGTATTTT.

V gene TRBV5-1 combines with J gene TRBJ2-1, with a tentative D call TRBD2 (6 bases). The germline gives CDR1 SGHRS, CDR2 YFSETQ. Trimming shortened V by 3 bases and J by 10 bases, and 17 bases separated the two germline ends. CDR3 length: 14 amino acids. CDR3 bases: TGCGCCAGCAGCTCGACTAGGGTTGAGGAGGAGCAGTTCTTC. It translates to CASSSTRVEEEQFF. Full variable domain (rest looked up from reference TRBV5-1 and TRBJ2-1): KAGVTQTPRYLIKTRGQQVTLSCSPISGHRSVSWYQQTPGQGLQFLFEYFSETQRNKGNFPGRFSGRQFSNSRSEMNVSTLELGDSALYLCASSSTRVEEEQFFGPGTRLTVL.

The chain links TRBV9 to TRBJ2-5; 7 bases align to TRBD2. The CDR3 covers 16 residues. V lost 0 bases, J lost 4 bases, and 9 bases stayed unmatched. Germline lookup yields CDR1 SGDLS and CDR2 YYNGEE. The DNA for the CDR3 is TGTGCCAGCAGCGTAGATCCCGGGACTACGGGAGAGACCCAGTACTTC. Its translation: CASSVDPGTTGETQYF.

The chain uses TRBV12-3 or TRBV12-4 and TRBJ1-1; the D is unclear. CDR3 length: 13 amino acids. V lost 5 bases to trimming and J lost 6 bases, with 13 bases between them. Here the CDR3 reads CASSNSLGSEAFF. CDR3 nucleotides: TGTGCCAGCAGTAATTCCTTGGGCTCTGAAGCTTTCTTT.

This clone is a singleton in its sample. The V call is TRBV10-3, the J call TRBJ2-7; TRBD2 matches at 7 bases. CDR3 length: 17 residues. CDR1 ENHRY and CDR2 SYGVKD come from the germline V gene. V dropped 0 bases and J dropped 3; count of bases not matched to a gene: 11. CDR3 sequence reads: CAISESGLAESVYEQYF. The CDR3 coding sequence is TGTGCCATCAGTGAGTCCGGGCTAGCGGAATCCGTCTACGAGCAGTACTTC.

The chain has TRBV4-2 and TRBJ2-5; TRBD2 matches 9 bases. The trim removed 5 bases at V and 2 bases at J, leaving 9 bases unmatched. Germline V gives CDR1 LGHNA, CDR2 YNFKEQ. CDR3 length: 16 residues. This CDR3 is CASSVAGGPDQETQYF. CDR3 coding DNA: TGTGCCAGCAGCGTGGCGGGAGGGCCCGATCAAGAGACCCAGTACTTC.

The V call is TRBV6-2 or TRBV6-3, the J call TRBJ1-5; maybe TRBD1 (6 bases). V lost 6 bases to trimming and J lost 4 bases, with 13 bases between them. This CDR3 spans 14 amino acids. From germline, CDR1 is MNHEY and CDR2 SVGEGT. The DNA for the CDR3 is TGTGCCAGCAGCTTCGACAGGAGGAATCAGCCCCAGCATTTT. Translated: CASSFDRRNQPQHF.